Shown below are 17 T cell receptor beta chains from a single sample sequenced in a study of cytomegalovirus exposure and HLA in healthy donors. The PCR contained 60 Vbeta and 13 Jbeta primers. This table comes from immunoSEQ multiplex PCR, and its TCRdb copy is limited to in-frame clones, with some not included. The repertoire table contains about 70,000 clones. Specimen: PBMCs. Source of these receptors: a woman aged 30 to 39 in good health and CMV-seronegative.

The chain recombines TRBV7-9 with TRBJ1-2, with D maybe TRBD1 (5 bases). Germline CDR1 reads SEHNR; CDR2 reads FQNEAQ (reference sequence). The CDR3 length is 15 residues. V lost 0 bases to trimming and J lost 4 bases, with 12 bases between them. The CDR3 spells CASSLARLGVYGYTF. The DNA for the CDR3 is TGTGCCAGCAGCTTAGCGCGTCTAGGGGTCTATGGCTACACCTTC.

The rearrangement links TRBV18 to TRBJ1-4; D gene ambiguous. The ends were cut back, 2 bases at V and 8 bases at J, with 9 bases in the middle. This CDR3 has 13 residues. Germline V gene lookup returns CDR1 KGHSH and CDR2 LQKENI. The CDR3 DNA is TGTGCCAGCTCACCAGGGAGCGGGGAAAAACTGTTTTTT. This translates into CASSPGSGEKLFF. The whole variable domain, remainder taken from reference TRBV18 and TRBJ1-4, is NAGVMQNPRHLVRRRGQEARLRCSPMKGHSHVYWYRQLPEEGLKFMVYLQKENIIDESGMPKERFSAEFPKEGPSILRIQQVVRGDSAAYFCASSPGSGEKLFFGSGTQLSVL.

V and J are TRBV4-1 and TRBJ2-7, with TRBD2 identical over 11 bases. The CDR3 loop spans 16 amino acids. Germline CDR1 MGHRA, CDR2 YSYEKL. V trimming: 5 bases; J trimming: 5 bases; junction bases outside the gene matches: 11. CDR3 in amino acids: CASSFVAGGLRDEQYF. DNA for the CDR3: TGCGCCAGCAGCTTCGTAGCGGGGGGGCTCCGGGACGAGCAGTACTTC.

For this clone: Other DNA sequences in this sample translate to the same CDR3. The rearrangement uses TRBV7-3 and TRBJ2-5; tentative D call: TRBD2 (6 bases). Trimming removed 0 bases from V and 5 bases from J, with 10 bases in between. Germline CDR1 SGHTA, CDR2 FQGTGA. The CDR3 length is 14 residues. The DNA of the CDR3 is TGTGCCAGCAGCTTAACCAGCGGGCGGGAGACCCAGTACTTC. Its protein product is CASSLTSGRETQYF. The full variable domain, its missing parts supplied by reference TRBV7-3 and TRBJ2-5, is GAGVSQTPSNKVTEKGKYVELRCDPISGHTALYWYRQSLGQGPEFLIYFQGTGAADDSGLPNDRFFAVRPEGSVSTLKIQRTERGDSAVYLCASSLTSGRETQYFGPGTRLLVL.

CDR3 residues: CASSIREGNQPQHF. CDR3 nucleotides: TGTGCCAGTAGTATCAGGGAAGGGAATCAGCCCCAGCATTTT. This chain links TRBV19 with TRBJ1-5; tentative D call: TRBD1 (5 bases). Trimming removed 3 bases at V and 4 bases at J, with 10 bases between. Germline CDR1 LNHDA, CDR2 SQIVND (reference sequence). The CDR3 loop spans 14 amino acids.

Of note for this clone: The junction differs from germline at one of its ends, possibly a read error. CDR3 in DNA: TGTGCCAGCAGCCATGAGTGGGTGCTAAACCCACTGGGCTCCGACAATGAGCAGTTCTTC. Amino acids: CASSHEWVLNPLGSDNEQFF. The rearrangement links TRBV14 to TRBJ2-1; D not resolved. In germline, CDR1 is SGHDN, CDR2 FVKESK. The CDR3 sequence is 20 residues long.

The chain has TRBV7-2 and TRBJ2-6, with D possibly TRBD1 on 5 matching bases. Germline CDR1 is SGHTA and CDR2 is FQGNSA. V lost 8 bases, J lost 0 bases, and 8 bases lay in between. CDR3 length: 14 residues. CDR3 DNA sequence: TGTGCCAGCCACAGGTCCTCTGGGGCCAACGTCCTGACTTTC. Its protein is CASHRSSGANVLTF. Full variable domain (rest looked up from reference TRBV7-2 and TRBJ2-6): GAGVSQSPSNKVTEKGKDVELRCDPISGHTALYWYRQSLGQGLEFLIYFQGNSAPDKSGLPSDRFSAERTGGSVSTLTIQRTQQEDSAVYLCASHRSSGANVLTFGAGSRLTVL.

The V gene is TRBV5-4, the J gene TRBJ1-1, with D perhaps TRBD1 (5 bases). Between the trimmed V and J ends, which lost 3 bases and 6 bases, there was a span of 6 bases. This CDR3 comprises 11 residues. The germline gives CDR1 SGHNT, CDR2 YYREEE (reference sequence). CDR3 residues: CASSSTAEAFF. CDR3 coding DNA: TGTGCCAGCAGCTCGACAGCTGAAGCTTTCTTT. Full variable domain (outside the CDR3, taken from reference TRBV5-4 and TRBJ1-1): ETGVTQSPTHLIKTRGQQVTLRCSSQSGHNTVSWYQQALGQGPQFIFQYYREEENGRGNFPPRFSGLQFPNYSSELNVNALELDDSALYLCASSSTAEAFFGQGTRLTVV.

V gene TRBV20-1 combines with J gene TRBJ2-7; D ambiguous. Trimming shortened V by 3 bases and J by 7 bases, and 7 bases separated the two germline ends. CDR3 size: 10 residues. Per germline, CDR1 DFQATT and CDR2 SNEGSKA (reference sequence). The CDR3 region is CSARAREQYF. For the CDR3, the DNA is TGCAGTGCTAGGGCTCGAGAGCAGTACTTC.

V gene TRBV6-4 combines with J gene TRBJ1-1, with a weak D call TRBD1 (5 bases). The CDR3 extends over 16 amino acids. CDR1 is MRHNA, CDR2 SNTAGT, per germline. V dropped 6 bases and J dropped 3 bases, with 20 bases sitting between them. The chain's CDR3 is CASSPQSGRRHTEAFF. The CDR3 DNA is TGTGCCAGCAGCCCCCAATCAGGGCGGCGGCACACTGAAGCTTTCTTT.

Comment on this clone: Its ends do not fully match the called genes, so a read error is possible. The chain combines TRBV30 with TRBJ1-1, with 7 bases fitting TRBD1. The CDR3 covers 13 residues. Germline V CDR1 and CDR2: GTSNPN, SVGIG (reference sequence). The CDR3 here is CAWRGQWNTEDFF. The CDR3 DNA reads as TGTGCCTGGAGGGGACAGTGGAACACTGAAGATTTCTTT.

V is TRBV7-2 and J is TRBJ1-2; 7 bases match TRBD1. CDR1 is SGHTA, CDR2 FQGNSA, per germline. CDR3 length equals 13 residues. V trimming: 4 bases; J trimming: 7 bases; junction bases outside the gene matches: 6. CDR3 DNA sequence: TGTGCCAGCAGCTCACAGGGGACGAGTGGCTACACCTTC. This sequence encodes CASSSQGTSGYTF.

This chain links TRBV7-3 with TRBJ2-5, with TRBD1 matching over 8 bases. Germline V gene data show CDR1 as SGHTA and CDR2 as FQGTGA. The CDR3 runs to 14 residues. V lost 5 bases and J lost 2; bases outside the gene matches: 4. In DNA form, the CDR3 reads TGTGCCAGCAGCGCTGGGACAGGACAAGAGACCCAGTACTTC. It is translated as CASSAGTGQETQYF.

As regards this clone: Different DNA sequences within this sample yield the same CDR3. The chain recombines TRBV19 with TRBJ2-4; TRBD2 might be the D (6 bases). The CDR3 sequence is 16 residues long. Germline assignment: CDR1 LNHDA and CDR2 SQIVND (reference sequence). V was clipped by 3 bases and J by 7 bases, with 19 bases between them. CDR3 in DNA: TGTGCCAGTAGTATCGGGCGGGTACTCGCGGGGAACATTCAGTACTTC. It is translated as CASSIGRVLAGNIQYF. Together with reference TRBV19 and TRBJ2-4, the CDR3 gives the full variable domain: DGGITQSPKYLFRKEGQNVTLSCEQNLNHDAMYWYRQDPGQGLRLIYYSQIVNDFQKGDIAEGYSVSREKKESFPLTVTSAQKNPTAFYLCASSIGRVLAGNIQYFGAGTRLSVL.

The V and J genes are TRBV4-3 and TRBJ2-7; 11 bases fit TRBD1. CDR3 length: 17 amino acids. V dropped 4 bases and J dropped 6; count of bases not matched to a gene: 14. The germline V gene encodes CDR1 LGHNA and CDR2 YSLEER. DNA for the CDR3: TGCGCCAGCAGCCCCCGAGGGCCCGGGACAGGGGGGTCCGAGCAGTACTTC. Its protein product is CASSPRGPGTGGSEQYF.

The chain employs TRBV7-2 and TRBJ2-7, with D unresolved. The CDR3 loop spans 14 amino acids. Germline V gene sequence: CDR1 SGHTA, CDR2 FQGNSA. Trimming shortened V by 4 bases and J by 5 bases, and 15 bases separated the two germline ends. CDR3 sequence: CASSSGGSMDEQYF. In DNA, the CDR3 is TGTGCCAGCAGCTCAGGTGGCTCTATGGACGAGCAGTACTTC.

The chain combines TRBV29-1 with TRBJ2-5; TRBD2 aligns across 8 bases. Germline CDR1 is SQVTM and CDR2 is ANQGSEA. After removal of 7 bases from V and 4 bases from J, the junction contained 2 bases not matched to a gene. This CDR3 contains 11 residues. For the CDR3, the DNA is TGCAGCGCGGGACTAGTAGAGACCCAGTACTTC. Translated, it gives CSAGLVETQYF.